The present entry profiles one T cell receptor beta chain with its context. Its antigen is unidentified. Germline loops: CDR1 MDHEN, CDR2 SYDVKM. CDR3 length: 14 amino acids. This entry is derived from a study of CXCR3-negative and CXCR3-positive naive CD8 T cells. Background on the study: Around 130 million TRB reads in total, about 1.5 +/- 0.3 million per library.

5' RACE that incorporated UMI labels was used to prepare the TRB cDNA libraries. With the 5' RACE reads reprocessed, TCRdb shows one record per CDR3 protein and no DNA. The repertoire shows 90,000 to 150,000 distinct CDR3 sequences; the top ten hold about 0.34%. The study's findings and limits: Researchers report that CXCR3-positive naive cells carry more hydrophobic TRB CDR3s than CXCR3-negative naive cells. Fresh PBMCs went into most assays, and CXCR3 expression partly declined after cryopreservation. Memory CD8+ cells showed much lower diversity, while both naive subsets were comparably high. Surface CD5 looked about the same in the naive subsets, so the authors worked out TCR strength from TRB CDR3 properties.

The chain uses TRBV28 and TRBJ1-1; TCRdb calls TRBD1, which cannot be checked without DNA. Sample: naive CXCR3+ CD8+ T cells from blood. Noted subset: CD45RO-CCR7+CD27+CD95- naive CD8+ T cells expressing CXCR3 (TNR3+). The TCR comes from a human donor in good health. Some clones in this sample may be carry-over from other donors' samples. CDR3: CASSSSGRNTEAFF.